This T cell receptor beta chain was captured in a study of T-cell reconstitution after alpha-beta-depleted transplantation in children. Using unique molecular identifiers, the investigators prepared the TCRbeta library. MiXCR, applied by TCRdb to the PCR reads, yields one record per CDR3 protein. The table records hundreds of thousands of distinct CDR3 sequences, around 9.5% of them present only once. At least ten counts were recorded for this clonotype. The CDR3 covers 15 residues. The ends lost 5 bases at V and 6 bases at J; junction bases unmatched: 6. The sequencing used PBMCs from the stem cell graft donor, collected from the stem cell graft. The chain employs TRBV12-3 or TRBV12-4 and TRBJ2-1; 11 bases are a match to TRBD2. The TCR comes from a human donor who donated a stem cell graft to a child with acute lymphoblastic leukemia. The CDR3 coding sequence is TGTGCCAGCAGTCTGACTAGCGGGGTCGTCAATGAGCAGTTCTTC. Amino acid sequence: CASSLTSGVVNEQFF.